The 21 T cell receptor beta chains reported below all come from one sample, sequenced in a study of technical replicates of blood from a few donors. TCRdb keeps only in-frame clones here, not all; method: immunoSEQ multiplex PCR. The repertoire holds some 94,000 clones, with less than 95% as singletons. Input material: T cells isolated from PBMCs. These receptors all stem from a human donor in good health.

The chain employs TRBV5-4 and TRBJ2-7; a weak D match, TRBD1 (5 bases). The V gene's germline CDR1 is SGHNT and CDR2 YYREEE (reference sequence). The CDR3 length is 12 residues. Trimming shortened V by 2 bases and J by 5 bases, and 8 bases separated the two germline ends. The chain's CDR3 is CASSFLGDEQYF. The CDR3 DNA reads TGTGCCAGCAGCTTCTTAGGGGACGAGCAGTACTTC.

The chain has TRBV19 and TRBJ2-5; 8 bases agree with TRBD2. Germline V gives CDR1 LNHDA, CDR2 SQIVND (reference sequence). The CDR3 is made up of 14 amino acids. V gave up 6 bases and J gave up 5 bases; unmatched junction bases: 8. As DNA, the CDR3 is TGTGCCAGTAGGACAGCGGGAGTAACGGAGACCCAGTACTTC. Translating it yields CASRTAGVTETQYF.

CDR3 nucleotides: TGTGCCTCCTGGACTAGCGGGGGAGAATACGAGCAGTACTTC. Translating it yields CASWTSGGEYEQYF. The chain is built from TRBV30 and TRBJ2-7; 13 bases match TRBD2. Trimming at V came to 7 bases and at J to 4 bases, leaving 7 bases not matched to a gene. This CDR3 comprises 14 residues. Germline V lookup: CDR1 GTSNPN, CDR2 SVGIG (reference sequence).

The chain recombines TRBV19 with TRBJ1-5; 8 bases match TRBD1. This CDR3 comprises 15 residues. Trimming removed 5 bases from V and 4 bases from J; junction bases left unmatched: 7. CDR1 and CDR2 (germline): LNHDA, SQIVND (reference sequence). The CDR3 DNA is TGTGCCAGTAGTTCCTCCGGGACAGGTAATCAGCCCCAGCATTTT. Translation: CASSSSGTGNQPQHF.

This clone was seen just once. V gene TRBV5-1 combines with J gene TRBJ2-5, with D perhaps TRBD2 (6 bases). With 3 bases removed from V and 3 bases from J, the gap between germline ends came to 18 bases. Germline assignment: CDR1 SGHRS and CDR2 YFSETQ. The CDR3 covers 16 residues. This CDR3 reads CASSYVGGGREETQYF. The CDR3 DNA sequence: TGCGCCAGCAGCTACGTCGGAGGAGGGCGGGAAGAGACCCAGTACTTC.

The V and J genes are TRBV25-1 and TRBJ1-2; D gene uncertain. Trimming cost V 6 bases and J 0 bases, with 11 bases left between them. Germline V CDR1 and CDR2: MGHDK, SYGVNS. This CDR3 comprises 14 residues. The CDR3 loop is CASREDGANYGYTF. The CDR3 nucleotides are TGTGCCAGCAGGGAGGACGGAGCTAACTATGGCTACACCTTC.

V and J are TRBV19 and TRBJ1-1; D remains ambiguous. In germline, CDR1 is LNHDA, CDR2 SQIVND (reference sequence). CDR3 length equals 13 residues. Trimming pared 5 bases from V and 3 bases from J, leaving 10 bases between. CDR3 bases: TGTGCCAGTAGTTCCAGGAGGGACACTGAAGCTTTCTTT. Translation gives CASSSRRDTEAFF.

This sequence joins TRBV5-6 and TRBJ2-7; possible D gene TRBD2, 6 bases. This CDR3 is 13 amino acids long. Trimming removed 4 bases at V and 0 bases at J, with 8 bases between. Germline V gene lookup returns CDR1 SGHDT and CDR2 YYEEEE. This chain's CDR3 is CASSPGDSYEQYF. As DNA, the CDR3 is TGTGCCAGCAGCCCGGGAGACTCCTACGAGCAGTACTTC.

V and J are TRBV30 and TRBJ2-2, with unresolved D. Between the trimmed V and J ends, which lost 3 bases and 4 bases, there was a span of 12 bases. This CDR3 is built from 14 residues. Germline assignment: CDR1 GTSNPN and CDR2 SVGIG (reference sequence). DNA of the CDR3: TGTGCCTGGAGAATCGGGTTGACCACCGGGGAGCTGTTTTTT. Amino acid sequence: CAWRIGLTTGELFF.

Worth noting for this clone: Different DNA sequences within this sample yield the same CDR3. The rearrangement joins TRBV19 to TRBJ1-2, with 9 positions matching TRBD1. Trimming removed 5 bases from V and 5 bases from J; junction bases left unmatched: 9. CDR1 and CDR2 (germline): LNHDA, SQIVND (reference sequence). The CDR3 has 15 residues. The CDR3 DNA is TGTGCCAGTAGTCGGACAACAGGGGGCGTTTATGGCTACACCTTC. It yields the protein CASSRTTGGVYGYTF.

In nucleotides, the CDR3 is TGTGCCAGCAGTTTAGTGGCTCAGCCCCAGCATTTT. Translation: CASSLVAQPQHF. The chain employs TRBV28 and TRBJ1-5; D is unresolved. Germline CDR1 MDHEN, CDR2 SYDVKM. CDR3 length: 12 amino acids. V lost 2 bases, J lost 6 bases, and 5 bases lay in between.

This clone has only a few counts. This chain joins TRBV5-1 and TRBJ1-5, with a weak D call TRBD1 (5 bases). The germline V gene has CDR1 SGHRS and CDR2 YFSETQ. The CDR3 loop spans 16 amino acids. V was shortened by 0 bases and J by 4 bases, with 14 bases between the two germline ends. DNA of the CDR3: TGCGCCAGCAGCTTGGGGTCAGGGCTCTCGAATCAGCCCCAGCATTTT. Translating gives CASSLGSGLSNQPQHF. The full variable domain, its missing parts supplied by reference TRBV5-1 and TRBJ1-5, is KAGVTQTPRYLIKTRGQQVTLSCSPISGHRSVSWYQQTPGQGLQFLFEYFSETQRNKGNFPGRFSGRQFSNSRSEMNVSTLELGDSALYLCASSLGSGLSNQPQHFGDGTRLSIL.

The chain carries TRBV4-2 and TRBJ2-7, with 8 bases fitting TRBD2. Germline values: CDR1 LGHNA, CDR2 YNFKEQ. The CDR3 is made up of 15 amino acids. The J segment lost 6 bases and the V segment lost 0 bases, leaving 7 bases of the junction unmatched. The CDR3 loop is CASSQEPAGDREQYF. The CDR3 nucleotides are TGTGCCAGCAGCCAAGAGCCAGCGGGAGATCGCGAGCAGTACTTC.

The CDR3: CASSLGLFSYNEQFF. Here the CDR3 DNA reads TGTGCCAGCAGCTTGGGACTCTTCTCCTACAATGAGCAGTTCTTC. The rearrangement joins TRBV5-4 to TRBJ2-1; D uncertain. Germline CDR1 is SGHNT and CDR2 is YYREEE (reference sequence). With 0 bases removed from V and 0 bases from J, the gap between germline ends came to 7 bases. This CDR3 contains 15 residues.

This rearrangement joins TRBV28 to TRBJ2-3, with TRBD2 as a possible D gene (6 bases). Germline V gene lookup returns CDR1 MDHEN and CDR2 SYDVKM. V was pared by 2 bases and J by 7 bases, with 16 bases between. This CDR3 comprises 15 residues. The CDR3 DNA follows: TGTGCCAGCAGTTTAGTGGGAGGCCGTTATCATACGCAGTATTTT. The encoded protein is CASSLVGGRYHTQYF.

The chain combines TRBV7-6 with TRBJ2-7, with D perhaps TRBD1 (6 bases). Germline V gives CDR1 SGHVS, CDR2 FNYEAQ. V shed 1 base and J shed 4 bases, with 8 bases lying between them. The CDR3 is made up of 13 amino acids. The CDR3 region is CASSLGTEYEQYF. CDR3 bases: TGTGCCAGCAGCTTAGGGACAGAATACGAGCAGTACTTC.

The genes are TRBV2 and TRBJ2-1; a possible D gene is TRBD1 (5 bases). From germline, CDR1 is SNHLY and CDR2 FYNNEI. V shed 7 bases and J shed 4 bases, with 14 bases lying between them. The CDR3 loop spans 14 amino acids. The CDR3 DNA reads TGTGCCAGCAACGGCCAGGGAATGTACAATGAGCAGTTCTTC. Its translation: CASNGQGMYNEQFF.

The CDR3 loop is CASSPGVGPYEQYF. CDR3 nucleotide sequence: TGTGCCAGCAGCCCAGGGGTTGGGCCCTACGAGCAGTACTTC. The rearrangement joins TRBV5-6 to TRBJ2-7, with D perhaps TRBD1 (6 bases). Trimming took off 4 bases at V and 2 bases at J, with 13 bases between the two ends. The CDR3 is made up of 14 amino acids. From germline, CDR1 is SGHDT and CDR2 YYEEEE.

The chain couples TRBV7-3 to TRBJ1-2; no firm D call. Trimming took 1 base from V and 8 from J, leaving 11 bases between them. CDR3 size: 13 residues. Per germline, CDR1 SGHTA and CDR2 FQGTGA. CDR3 sequence (DNA): TGTGCCAGCAGCTTAAGCTCCGGGGAGGGCTACACCTTC. This gives the protein CASSLSSGEGYTF.

The chain recombines TRBV9 with TRBJ2-7; the D gene is possibly TRBD2 (6 bases). The CDR3 runs to 12 residues. V lost 4 bases, J lost 4 bases, and 9 bases lay in between. Germline V gene data show CDR1 as SGDLS and CDR2 as YYNGEE. The CDR3 coding sequence is TGTGCCAGCAGCCCCGGGGGATACGAGCAGTACTTC. Protein: CASSPGGYEQYF.

This clone was detected once. This chain uses TRBV7-7 with TRBJ2-7; maybe TRBD2 (5 bases). V lost 5 bases and J lost 2, with 10 bases in between. There are 13 residues in the CDR3. Germline-derived CDR1 and CDR2 are SSHAT and FNYEAQ (reference sequence). CDR3 nucleotide sequence: TGTGCCAGCAGCATCGGACTGGCCTACGAGCAGTACTTC. The encoded protein is CASSIGLAYEQYF.